Sequencing of this T cell receptor beta chain was carried out in a study of T-cell memory formation after mild COVID-19. This clonotype was detected many times. Germline assignment: CDR1 SQVTM and CDR2 ANQGSEA. The CDR3 covers 17 residues. V shed 3 bases and J 2 bases; nucleotides not matched to a gene: 11. One entry per CDR3 protein results from TCRdb running MiXCR on the 5' RACE reads. This sample carries roughly 190,000 distinct CDR3 sequences, approximately 30% of them seen once, and the ten largest clones take over 9.5%. The chain has TRBV29-1 and TRBJ1-1; 11 bases align to TRBD1. This sequence originates from an adult woman who had mild COVID-19 (a few samples of this study predate the infection). Cell type and time point are not known. Input material: PBMCs or a T cell subset sorted from them (not recorded which). CDR3 nucleotide sequence: TGCAGCGTTGATTCTCCCGGACAGGGGGCACTCAACACTGAAGCTTTCTTT. Its translation is CSVDSPGQGALNTEAFF.